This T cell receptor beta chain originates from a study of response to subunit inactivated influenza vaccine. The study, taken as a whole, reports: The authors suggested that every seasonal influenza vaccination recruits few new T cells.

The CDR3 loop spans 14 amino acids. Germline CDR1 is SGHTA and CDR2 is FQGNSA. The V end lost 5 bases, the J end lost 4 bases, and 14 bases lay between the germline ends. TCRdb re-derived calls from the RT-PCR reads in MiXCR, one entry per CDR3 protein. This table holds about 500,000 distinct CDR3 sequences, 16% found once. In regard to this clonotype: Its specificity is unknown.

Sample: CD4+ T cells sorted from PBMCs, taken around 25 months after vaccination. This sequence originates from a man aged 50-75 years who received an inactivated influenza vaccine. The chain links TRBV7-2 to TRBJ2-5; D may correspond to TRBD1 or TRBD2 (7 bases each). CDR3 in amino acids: CASSRQGGVETQYF. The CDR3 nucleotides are TGTGCCAGCAGCCGACAGGGAGGGGTAGAGACCCAGTACTTC.